These 30 T cell receptor beta chains were sequenced from one sample in a study of persistence of HIV-infected CD4 T cells. The libraries were made with immunoSEQ version 4 in survey mode. Sequencing used immunoSEQ multiplex PCR; TCRdb keeps in-frame clones, though not all of them. Of roughly 35,000 clones in the sample, over 80% are singletons; the top ten hold 1.3%. These receptors' antigens are unknown. Nonspecific anti-CD3/anti-CD28 bead stimulation represents the broad CD4+ T cell repertoire. Responding CD4+ T cells were sorted by upregulation of both CD40 ligand and CD69. Sequenced here: CD4+ T cells sorted from PBMCs after roughly 17-hour stimulation, sampled from a patient who received antiretroviral therapy. These receptors were obtained from an adult man with HIV who was CMV-seropositive.

The CDR3 loop is CASSLDRSSYEQYF. CDR3 bases: TGCGCCAGCAGTTTGGACAGGAGCTCCTACGAGCAGTACTTC. This rearrangement joins TRBV23-1 to TRBJ2-7; 7 nucleotides align to TRBD1. TRBV23-1 falls under the ORF class, with uncertain function. The V and J ends lost 5 bases and 0 bases, in that order; junction bases with no gene match: 4. This CDR3 region has 14 residues.

The chain has TRBV4-1 and TRBJ1-2; 8 positions agree with TRBD1. Germline V gene data show CDR1 as MGHRA and CDR2 as YSYEKL. This CDR3 comprises 15 residues. The junction had 5 bases not matched to a gene; V was cut back by 1 base and J by 4 bases. CDR3 in DNA: TGCGCCAGCAGCCAAGGTGACAGGGGTGTCTATGGCTACACCTTC. Translating it yields CASSQGDRGVYGYTF.

The count of this clone is one. V and J are TRBV19 and TRBJ1-4; no reliable D call. Germline lookup yields CDR1 LNHDA and CDR2 SQIVND (reference sequence). The CDR3 covers 13 residues. Trimming took 1 base from V and 8 from J, leaving 8 bases between them. In DNA, the CDR3 is TGTGCCAGTAGTATAGGCCTGAGGGAAAAACTGTTTTTT. Translated, it gives CASSIGLREKLFF.

This clone has just a few counts. The V and J genes are TRBV7-8 and TRBJ2-1; no reliable D call. This CDR3 comprises 15 residues. The V and J ends lost 5 bases and 7 bases respectively, with 18 bases between them. CDR1 is SGHVS and CDR2 is FQNEAQ in the germline V gene. DNA of the CDR3: TGTGCCAGCAGCACCCCGACCTTACGAGCGAATGAGCAGTTCTTC. Protein sequence: CASSTPTLRANEQFF.

This clone has more than one count but fewer than ten. The CDR3 is CASKIAYGSYNEQFF. The CDR3 DNA follows: TGTGCCAGTAAAATCGCGTACGGCTCCTACAATGAGCAGTTCTTC. The chain couples TRBV19 to TRBJ2-1; D ambiguous. There are 15 residues in the CDR3. Trimming cost V 7 bases and J 0 bases, with 13 bases left between them. Germline V gives CDR1 LNHDA, CDR2 SQIVND (reference sequence).

The rearrangement joins TRBV11-2 to TRBJ1-6; no clear D gene. The V gene's germline CDR1 is SGHAT and CDR2 FQNNGV. The germline V and J ends were trimmed by 0 bases and 6 bases, with 18 bases remaining between them. The CDR3 runs 18 residues. This chain's CDR3 is CASSLDAGSLVRNSPLHF. The CDR3 coding sequence is TGTGCCAGCAGCTTAGATGCGGGGTCTTTAGTTCGTAATTCACCCCTCCACTTT.

The rearrangement joins TRBV18 to TRBJ1-2, with D maybe TRBD1 (6 bases). CDR3 size: 15 residues. CDR1 is KGHSH and CDR2 is LQKENI in the germline V gene. Deletions cut 3 bases from V and 4 bases from J, with 15 bases between. The CDR3 DNA is TGTGCCAGCTCACCCTCAGGGGCGAAAGGCTATGGCTACACCTTC. Translating it yields CASSPSGAKGYGYTF.

The CDR3 bases are TGTGCCATCAGTCGACAGGGGCCGAGCTCCTACAATGAGCAGTTCTTC. Protein sequence: CAISRQGPSSYNEQFF. The V call is TRBV10-3, the J call TRBJ2-1; TRBD1 matches 8 bases. The CDR3 consists of 16 residues. With V trimmed by 5 bases and J by 0 bases, 6 bases remained unmatched. Germline V lookup: CDR1 ENHRY, CDR2 SYGVKD.

J is TRBJ1-5 and V is TRBV11-3, with D maybe TRBD1 (6 bases). CDR1 and CDR2 (germline): SGHNT, YENEEA. The CDR3 is 16 residues long. V was clipped by 1 base and J by 3 bases, with 13 bases between them. In nucleotides, the CDR3 is TGTGCCAGCAGCTTAGGGCGTTCAGGGGACAATCAGCCCCAGCATTTT. It translates to CASSLGRSGDNQPQHF.

This clone was observed once. The chain employs TRBV15 and TRBJ2-7, with 8 bases lining up with TRBD2. The CDR3 totals 15 residues. V gave up 0 bases and J gave up 6 bases; unmatched junction bases: 7. Germline V gene data show CDR1 as LNHNV and CDR2 as YYDKDF (reference sequence). The CDR3 loop is CATSRDHSGGAEQYF. The CDR3 DNA follows: TGTGCCACCAGCAGAGATCACTCGGGGGGGGCCGAGCAGTACTTC.

V is TRBV24-1 and J is TRBJ2-2; D unclear. Germline V gene sequence: CDR1 KGHDR, CDR2 SFDVKD. V was trimmed by 5 bases and J by 3 bases, leaving 15 bases between them. CDR3 length equals 16 residues. The CDR3 DNA reads as TGTGCCACCAGTGGGTCCAGGCTCCTGGACACCGGGGAGCTGTTTTTT. Translation: CATSGSRLLDTGELFF.

The V call is TRBV19, the J call TRBJ2-1, with 8 bases identical to TRBD2. From germline, CDR1 is LNHDA and CDR2 SQIVND (reference sequence). The CDR3 loop spans 16 amino acids. J gave up 9 bases and V 5 bases, and 15 bases lay outside the gene matches. The CDR3 sequence is CASSPAPAGVKGEQFF. The DNA for the CDR3 is TGTGCCAGTAGTCCCGCCCCAGCGGGAGTTAAGGGTGAGCAGTTCTTC. The full variable domain, its missing parts supplied by reference TRBV19 and TRBJ2-1, is DGGITQSPKYLFRKEGQNVTLSCEQNLNHDAMYWYRQDPGQGLRLIYYSQIVNDFQKGDIAEGYSVSREKKESFPLTVTSAQKNPTAFYLCASSPAPAGVKGEQFFGPGTRLTVL.

The V and J genes are TRBV6-5 and TRBJ2-3; D is uncertain. The germline CDR1 and CDR2 sequences are MNHEY and SVGAGI. The V gene lost 6 bases and the J gene lost 3 bases, with 7 bases spanning the gap. The CDR3 has 12 amino acids. The DNA of the CDR3 is TGTGCCAGCAGGGATACGACAGATACGCAGTATTTT. It yields the protein CASRDTTDTQYF.

This sequence joins TRBV30 and TRBJ2-7, with 9 bases fitting TRBD2. Germline CDR1 is GTSNPN and CDR2 is SVGIG (reference sequence). The CDR3 loop spans 14 amino acids. V lost 1 base, J lost 5 bases, and 6 bases stayed unmatched. The CDR3 reads CAWSEGGRVHEQYF. For the CDR3, the DNA is TGTGCCTGGAGTGAAGGCGGGAGGGTCCACGAGCAGTACTTC.

The V gene is TRBV14, the J gene TRBJ2-1; D gene ambiguous. Germline values: CDR1 SGHDN, CDR2 FVKESK. Trimming took off 0 bases at V and 13 bases at J, with 16 bases between the two ends. The CDR3 consists of 14 residues. The CDR3 coding sequence is TGTGCCAGCAGCCAAGATCTTTTAGCTGAGTTACAGTTCTTC. Translation: CASSQDLLAELQFF.

This rearrangement joins TRBV19 to TRBJ2-1; no reliable D call. The CDR3 runs 15 residues. The V end lost 5 bases, the J end lost 1 base, and 12 bases lay between the germline ends. CDR1 is LNHDA, CDR2 SQIVND, per germline (reference sequence). CDR3: CASSRTATSYNEQFF. The DNA of the CDR3 is TGTGCCAGTAGTCGGACGGCGACGTCCTACAATGAGCAGTTCTTC.

The V gene is TRBV24-1, the J gene TRBJ2-1, with 8 bases fitting TRBD2. The CDR3 has 14 residues. Germline-derived CDR1 and CDR2 are KGHDR and SFDVKD. Losses at the gene ends were 6 bases for V and 6 bases for J; bases not matched to a gene: 6. The chain's CDR3 is CATSPSAGANEQFF. The CDR3 DNA reads as TGTGCCACCAGTCCCTCAGCGGGAGCCAATGAGCAGTTCTTC.

The V call is TRBV20-1, the J call TRBJ2-5, with 10 positions matching TRBD2. Germline V CDR1 and CDR2: DFQATT, SNEGSKA (reference sequence). V lost 3 bases and J lost 5; bases outside the gene matches: 9. The length of the CDR3 is 15 residues. As DNA, the CDR3 is TGCAGTGCTAGTGTTCCTAGCGGGAGTATGGAGACCCAGTACTTC. Its protein product is CSASVPSGSMETQYF.

This chain joins TRBV3-1 (or the pseudogene TRBV3-2) and TRBJ2-2; 8 bases agree with TRBD2. Germline CDR1 reads LGHDT; CDR2 reads YNNKEL (reference sequence). The CDR3 loop spans 15 amino acids. Trimming at V came to 4 bases and at J to 4 bases, leaving 5 bases not matched to a gene. CDR3 amino acids: CASSRGLGSTGELFF. The CDR3 bases are TGTGCCAGCAGCCGGGGACTAGGCTCCACCGGGGAGCTGTTTTTT.

This clone came up a few times. The V gene is TRBV27, the J gene TRBJ2-7; TRBD1 might be the D (6 bases). Germline CDR1 MNHEY, CDR2 SMNVEV (reference sequence). The CDR3 extends over 14 amino acids. Trimming left V 5 bases short and J 0 bases short, with 11 bases between. CDR3 protein: CASSRQVNSYEQYF. Here the CDR3 DNA reads TGTGCCAGCAGTCGACAGGTTAACTCCTACGAGCAGTACTTC.

This clone was recorded once. This chain links TRBV19 with TRBJ1-5; the D gene is possibly TRBD1 (6 bases). Germline V CDR1 and CDR2: LNHDA, SQIVND (reference sequence). Trimming removed 3 bases from V and 13 bases from J, with 13 bases in between. The CDR3 consists of 12 residues. In DNA, the CDR3 is TGTGCCAGTAGTATTCGACAGGAGCTTCAGCATTTT. Translating it yields CASSIRQELQHF.

This clone was picked up a small number of times. This chain connects TRBV21-1 to TRBJ2-2; the table's D call TRBD2 went unverified against the DNA. TRBV21-1 is described as a pseudogene. The CDR3 contains 14 residues. The CDR3 DNA sequence: TGTGCCAGCAGCCCACAGGGAGGGTCCGGGGAGCTGTTTTTT. Protein product: CASSPQGGSGELFF.

The chain combines TRBV7-2 with TRBJ1-2; 8 positions agree with TRBD1. Germline loops: CDR1 SGHTA, CDR2 FQGNSA. With 0 bases clipped from V and 7 bases from J, the junction kept 10 bases outside the gene matches. The CDR3 covers 16 residues. CDR3 sequence: CASSLAPQQGVAGYTF. CDR3 coding DNA: TGTGCCAGCAGCTTAGCCCCCCAACAGGGGGTGGCTGGCTACACCTTC.

The gene calls are TRBV27 and TRBJ2-7; 9 bases agree with TRBD1. V lost 2 bases to trimming and J lost 3 bases; unmatched junction nucleotides: 11. There are 17 residues in the CDR3. Germline CDR1 is MNHEY and CDR2 is SMNVEV (reference sequence). CDR3 in DNA: TGTGCCAGCAGTTTAAAGAGTTCGGACAGGGGAAACTACGAGCAGTACTTC. This encodes CASSLKSSDRGNYEQYF.

V usage is TRBV6-2 or TRBV6-3 and J usage is TRBJ2-7; the D gene is possibly TRBD2 (5 bases). Trimming pared 4 bases from V and 1 base from J, leaving 14 bases between. Looked up from germline, CDR1 is MNHEY and CDR2 is SVGEGT. This CDR3 is built from 15 residues. The CDR3 coding sequence is TGTGCCAGCAGTTCCAGGACTGTAGCATCCTACGAGCAGTACTTC. This translates into CASSSRTVASYEQYF.

This clone is a singleton in its sample. This chain connects TRBV5-1 to TRBJ2-7; tentatively, D is TRBD2 (6 bases). Trimming stripped 2 bases from V and 4 bases from J, with 13 bases between. This CDR3 region has 14 residues. From germline, CDR1 is SGHRS and CDR2 YFSETQ. The CDR3 DNA follows: TGCGCCAGCAGCTTCGGGGTGGAGGGGTACGAGCAGTACTTC. Amino acids: CASSFGVEGYEQYF.

This clone was seen only once. The gene calls are TRBV27 and TRBJ2-1, with a tentative D call TRBD1 (5 bases). V was shortened by 2 bases and J by 4 bases, with 12 bases between the two germline ends. From germline, CDR1 is MNHEY and CDR2 SMNVEV (reference sequence). The CDR3 is 15 residues long. This CDR3 reads CASSLKQVTYNEQFF. The CDR3, as DNA: TGTGCCAGCAGTTTAAAACAGGTGACATACAATGAGCAGTTCTTC.

V usage is TRBV11-3 and J usage is TRBJ2-2; D unresolved. Germline CDR1 is SGHNT and CDR2 is YENEEA. This CDR3 comprises 11 residues. The germline V and J ends were trimmed by 4 bases and 4 bases, with 1 base remaining between them. The CDR3 DNA reads TGTGCCAGCAGCTCCACCGGGGAGCTGTTTTTT. Amino acid sequence: CASSSTGELFF. The full variable domain, completed using reference TRBV11-3 and TRBJ2-2, is EAGVVQSPRYKIIEKKQPVAFWCNPISGHNTLYWYLQNLGQGPELLIRYENEEAVDDSQLPKDRFSAERLKGVDSTLKIQPAELGDSAVYLCASSSTGELFFGEGSRLTVL.

V usage is TRBV4-1 and J usage is TRBJ1-6, with D hard to call. Per germline, CDR1 MGHRA and CDR2 YSYEKL. V was shortened by 0 bases and J by 0 bases, with 9 bases between the two germline ends. CDR3 length: 17 amino acids. The CDR3 protein is CASSQDPSLSYNSPLHF. For the CDR3, the DNA is TGCGCCAGCAGCCAAGACCCCTCTCTCTCCTATAATTCACCCCTCCACTTT.

The rearrangement uses TRBV15 and TRBJ2-4; D call uncertain. The CDR3 length is 16 residues. V was pared by 0 bases and J by 7 bases, with 16 bases between. Germline V lookup: CDR1 LNHNV, CDR2 YYDKDF (reference sequence). The CDR3 nucleotides read TGTGCCACCAGCAGAGATCGACTTCCGGGTGGGAACATTCAGTACTTC. Residues: CATSRDRLPGGNIQYF. Supplemented by reference TRBV15 and TRBJ2-4, the full variable domain reads DAMVIQNPRYQVTQFGKPVTLSCSQTLNHNVMYWYQQKSSQAPKLLFHYYDKDFNNEADTPDNFQSRRPNTSFCFLDIRSPGLGDTAMYLCATSRDRLPGGNIQYFGAGTRLSVL.